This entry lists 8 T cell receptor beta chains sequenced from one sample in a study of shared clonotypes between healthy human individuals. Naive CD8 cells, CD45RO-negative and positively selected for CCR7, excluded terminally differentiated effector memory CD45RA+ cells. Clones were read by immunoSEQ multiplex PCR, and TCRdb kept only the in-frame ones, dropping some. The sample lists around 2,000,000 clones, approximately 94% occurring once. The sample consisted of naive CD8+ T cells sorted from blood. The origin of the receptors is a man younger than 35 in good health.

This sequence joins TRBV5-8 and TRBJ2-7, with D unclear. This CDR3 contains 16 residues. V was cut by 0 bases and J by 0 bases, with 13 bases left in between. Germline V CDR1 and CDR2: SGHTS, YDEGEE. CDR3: CASSLEDGVSSYEQYF. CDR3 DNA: TGTGCCAGCAGCTTGGAAGATGGGGTTTCCTCCTACGAGCAGTACTTC.

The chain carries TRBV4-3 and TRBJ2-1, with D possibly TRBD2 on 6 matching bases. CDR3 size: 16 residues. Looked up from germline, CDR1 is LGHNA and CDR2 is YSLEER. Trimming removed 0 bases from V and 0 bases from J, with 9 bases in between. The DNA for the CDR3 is TGCGCCAGCAGCCAAGATTGGCGGGGCTCCTACAATGAGCAGTTCTTC. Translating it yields CASSQDWRGSYNEQFF.

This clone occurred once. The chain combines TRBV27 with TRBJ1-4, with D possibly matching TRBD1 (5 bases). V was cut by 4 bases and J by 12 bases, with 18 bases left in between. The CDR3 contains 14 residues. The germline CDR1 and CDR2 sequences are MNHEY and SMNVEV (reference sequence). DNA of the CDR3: TGTGCCAGCAGTTCCGGGGCCCCCTTGGTAGAACTGTTTTTT. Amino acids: CASSSGAPLVELFF. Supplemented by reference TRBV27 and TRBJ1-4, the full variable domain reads EAQVTQNPRYLITVTGKKLTVTCSQNMNHEYMSWYRQDPGLGLRQIYYSMNVEVTDKGDVPEGYKVSRKEKRNFPLILESPSPNQTSLYFCASSSGAPLVELFFGSGTQLSVL.

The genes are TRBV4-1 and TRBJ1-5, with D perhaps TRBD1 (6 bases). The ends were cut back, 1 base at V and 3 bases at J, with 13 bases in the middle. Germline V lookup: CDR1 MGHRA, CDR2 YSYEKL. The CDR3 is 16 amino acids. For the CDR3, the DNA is TGCGCCAGCAGCCAAGGGGGGGCACCGATCAATCAGCCCCAGCATTTT. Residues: CASSQGGAPINQPQHF.

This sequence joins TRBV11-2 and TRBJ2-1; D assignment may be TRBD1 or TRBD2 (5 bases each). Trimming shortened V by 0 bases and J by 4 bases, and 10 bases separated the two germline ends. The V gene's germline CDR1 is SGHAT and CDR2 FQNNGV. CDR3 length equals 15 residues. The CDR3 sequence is CASSLDLRGYNEQFF. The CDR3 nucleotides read TGTGCCAGCAGCTTAGATCTGAGGGGTTACAATGAGCAGTTCTTC.

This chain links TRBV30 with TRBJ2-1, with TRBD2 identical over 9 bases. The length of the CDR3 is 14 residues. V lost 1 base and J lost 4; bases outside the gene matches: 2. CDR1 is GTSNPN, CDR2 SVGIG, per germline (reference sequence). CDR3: CAWSDTSGYNEQFF. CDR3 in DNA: TGTGCCTGGAGTGATACTAGCGGGTACAATGAGCAGTTCTTC.

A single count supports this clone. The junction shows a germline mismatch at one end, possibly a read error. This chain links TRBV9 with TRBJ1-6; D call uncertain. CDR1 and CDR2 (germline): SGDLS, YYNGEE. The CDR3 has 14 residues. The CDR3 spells CASSPDSFNSPLHF. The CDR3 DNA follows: TGTGCCAGCAGCCCGGACTCCTTTAATTCACCCCTCCACTTT.

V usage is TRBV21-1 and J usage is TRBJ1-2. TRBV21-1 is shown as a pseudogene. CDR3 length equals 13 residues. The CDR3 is CASRPTGRYGYTF. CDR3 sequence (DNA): TGTGCCAGCAGGCCCACCGGCCGATATGGCTACACCTTC.